These 24 T cell receptor beta chains were sequenced from one sample in a study of beta chain features in type 1 diabetes. Sequenced material consisted of expressed TCRB transcripts (all of the isolated RNA was reverse transcribed). The repertoire was sequenced with immunoSEQ multiplex PCR; TCRdb's copy has only in-frame clones and lacks some. The repertoire includes 140,000 or so clones, 10% of them detected once, and around 1.2% sits in the top ten. Sequencing input: naive CD4+ T cells from blood. The source of these receptors is a man in his late teens or twenties in good health.

The CDR3 reads CAWSEVAGGPQETQYF. The CDR3 DNA is TGTGCCTGGAGTGAGGTAGCGGGGGGACCTCAAGAGACCCAGTACTTC. This sequence joins TRBV30 and TRBJ2-5; TRBD2 matches 10 bases. The CDR3 runs 16 residues. J was trimmed by 2 bases and V by 1 base; bases with no gene match: 7. Germline-derived CDR1 and CDR2 are GTSNPN and SVGIG (reference sequence).

V is TRBV7-6 and J is TRBJ2-1; TRBD2 is a possible D gene (5 bases). The V end lost 4 bases, the J end lost 0 bases, and 10 bases lay between the germline ends. The CDR3 covers 15 residues. Germline V gene sequence: CDR1 SGHVS, CDR2 FNYEAQ. The CDR3, as DNA: TGTGCCAGCAGCTACAGCGGAGCCTCCTACAATGAGCAGTTCTTC. Translating it yields CASSYSGASYNEQFF.

The rearrangement uses TRBV6-6 and TRBJ2-3; a possible D gene is TRBD2 (6 bases). Trimming pared 2 bases from V and 1 base from J, leaving 13 bases between. The length of the CDR3 is 16 residues. From germline, CDR1 is MNHNY and CDR2 SVGAGI (reference sequence). The CDR3 here is CASSYMEGIRTDTQYF. CDR3 DNA sequence: TGTGCCAGCAGTTACATGGAGGGGATCCGCACAGATACGCAGTATTTT.

There are many counts of this clone. V usage is TRBV28 and J usage is TRBJ2-4, with TRBD1 as a possible D gene (5 bases). The ends were cut back, 8 bases at V and 0 bases at J, with 8 bases in the middle. The germline gives CDR1 MDHEN, CDR2 SYDVKM. CDR3 length: 13 amino acids. CDR3 region: CASEDRAKNIQYF. The CDR3 nucleotides are TGTGCCAGCGAAGACAGAGCCAAAAACATTCAGTACTTC.

The CDR3 DNA reads as TGTGCCAGCCGACCGGGACAGGGGGTGAATGAGCAGTTCTTC. Amino acids: CASRPGQGVNEQFF. The rearrangement uses TRBV11-3 and TRBJ2-1; TRBD1 matches 11 bases. Trimming removed 8 bases from V and 7 bases from J; junction bases left unmatched: 7. Germline assignment: CDR1 SGHNT and CDR2 YENEEA. This CDR3 has 14 residues.

This clone appeared a few times. The chain carries TRBV29-1 and TRBJ1-1; TRBD1 agrees at 12 bases. This CDR3 comprises 15 residues. Germline lookup yields CDR1 SQVTM and CDR2 ANQGSEA. The V segment lost 4 bases and the J segment 10 bases; nucleotides outside the gene matches: 13. The CDR3 region has the DNA TGCAGCGTTGGGAACTTAGGGACAGGGGGCTTAGGAGCTTTCTTT. Translating it yields CSVGNLGTGGLGAFF.

V is TRBV5-4 and J is TRBJ1-2; D possibly corresponds to TRBD1 (6 bases). V was cut by 4 bases and J by 7 bases, with 11 bases left in between. Germline CDR1 reads SGHNT; CDR2 reads YYREEE (reference sequence). This CDR3 has 12 residues. The CDR3 spells CASSIRGFGYTF. CDR3 DNA: TGTGCCAGCAGCATCAGGGGATTTGGCTACACCTTC.

The chain links TRBV7-2 to TRBJ1-2, with 8 positions matching TRBD1. V lost 5 bases, J lost 0 bases, and 8 bases stayed unmatched. The CDR3 length is 16 residues. In germline, CDR1 is SGHTA, CDR2 FQGNSA. The CDR3, as DNA: TGTGCCAGCAGCCTAGGGGACAGGCTTACTAACTATGGCTACACCTTC. Translation gives CASSLGDRLTNYGYTF.

Many counts were recorded for this clone. V and J are TRBV29-1 and TRBJ2-5; D might be TRBD1 (6 bases). This CDR3 has 12 amino acids. The V gene lost 6 bases and the J gene lost 0 bases, with 8 bases spanning the gap. CDR1 and CDR2 from the germline V gene are SQVTM and ANQGSEA. The CDR3 DNA reads TGCAGCGTCGACAGGTACCAAGAGACCCAGTACTTC. Its protein product is CSVDRYQETQYF.

This clone occurred a few times. The gene calls are TRBV7-2 and TRBJ2-2; TRBD2 matches at 8 bases. V shed 5 bases and J 4 bases; nucleotides not matched to a gene: 3. CDR1 and CDR2 from the germline V gene are SGHTA and FQGNSA. This CDR3 contains 14 residues. For the CDR3, the DNA is TGTGCCAGCAGCGGACTAGCATCCACCGGGGAGCTGTTTTTT. This codes for CASSGLASTGELFF.

The chain has TRBV4-1 and TRBJ1-2, with D possibly being TRBD1 (5 bases). Deletions cut 0 bases from V and 7 bases from J, with 18 bases between. This CDR3 spans 16 amino acids. Germline CDR1 and CDR2: MGHRA and YSYEKL. CDR3 sequence: CASSQDLVGGVGGYTF. DNA of the CDR3: TGCGCCAGCAGCCAAGATCTCGTGGGGGGGGTAGGTGGCTACACCTTC.

This clone occurred many times. This rearrangement joins TRBV7-9 to TRBJ1-1; D perhaps matches TRBD1 (6 bases). The CDR3 extends over 14 amino acids. The germline V gene encodes CDR1 SEHNR and CDR2 FQNEAQ (reference sequence). V was pared by 8 bases and J by 0 bases, with 13 bases between. CDR3 sequence (DNA): TGTGCCAGCCTTCGACAGGAGCTGAACACTGAAGCTTTCTTT. Encoded protein: CASLRQELNTEAFF.

The rearrangement links TRBV11-2 to TRBJ2-1; 8 positions agree with TRBD2. CDR1 is SGHAT, CDR2 FQNNGV, per germline. Unmatched junction bases numbered 9, after V lost 2 bases and J lost 9 bases. The CDR3 extends over 15 amino acids. The CDR3 DNA follows: TGTGCCAGCAGCTTATCCGGGGGGGGGCCTTTTGAGCAGTTCTTC. The encoded protein is CASSLSGGGPFEQFF.

The J gene is TRBJ1-2, the V gene TRBV29-1, with 7 bases matching TRBD1. Germline loops: CDR1 SQVTM, CDR2 ANQGSEA. V was clipped by 1 base and J by 5 bases; unmatched bases: 4. The CDR3 loop spans 13 amino acids. The CDR3 DNA follows: TGCAGCGTTGAAGTTCTCAGGGGGTATGGCTACACCTTC. Its translation: CSVEVLRGYGYTF.

This clone was found a few times. The chain combines TRBV29-1 with TRBJ2-7, with 7 nucleotides matching TRBD1. Trimming took 5 bases from V and 0 from J; bases not matched to a gene: 13. CDR3 length: 16 residues. Germline CDR1 is SQVTM and CDR2 is ANQGSEA. The CDR3 coding sequence is TGCAGCGTTTACCGCTTCCGGGACAGAAACTCCTACGAGCAGTACTTC. It yields the protein CSVYRFRDRNSYEQYF.

The table lists this clone with a few counts. The rearrangement links TRBV19 to TRBJ2-2; 7 bases map to TRBD1. V was pared by 7 bases and J by 4 bases, with 3 bases of the junction left unmatched. This CDR3 is 13 amino acids long. Germline V gives CDR1 LNHDA, CDR2 SQIVND (reference sequence). CDR3 sequence (DNA): TGTGCCAGTACCGACAGGGCCACCGGGGAGCTGTTTTTT. It codes for CASTDRATGELFF.

This clone showed up many times. This sequence joins TRBV5-1 and TRBJ2-5; a weak D match, TRBD1 (5 bases). Trimming stripped 0 bases from V and 0 bases from J, with 6 bases between. The CDR3 is 14 amino acids. Looked up from germline, CDR1 is SGHRS and CDR2 is YFSETQ. Written as DNA, the CDR3 is TGCGCCAGCAGCTTGGCAGGGTACCAAGAGACCCAGTACTTC. It codes for CASSLAGYQETQYF. The full variable domain, its missing parts supplied by reference TRBV5-1 and TRBJ2-5, is KAGVTQTPRYLIKTRGQQVTLSCSPISGHRSVSWYQQTPGQGLQFLFEYFSETQRNKGNFPGRFSGRQFSNSRSEMNVSTLELGDSALYLCASSLAGYQETQYFGPGTRLLVL.

This clone came up a few times. CDR3 DNA: TGTGCCAGCAGCCCCACAGGGCTCGGCTACACCTTC. Encoded protein: CASSPTGLGYTF. This chain links TRBV7-2 with TRBJ1-2, with D possibly TRBD1 on 6 matching bases. The CDR3 covers 12 residues. Germline loops: CDR1 SGHTA, CDR2 FQGNSA. Trimming cost V 5 bases and J 8 bases, with 12 bases left between them.

The V and J genes are TRBV28 and TRBJ1-6, with TRBD1 matching over 7 bases. The V and J ends lost 4 bases and 6 bases, in that order; junction bases with no gene match: 9. The germline CDR1 and CDR2 sequences are MDHEN and SYDVKM. CDR3 length: 16 residues. The CDR3 reads CASSSRMGTANSPLHF. The CDR3 DNA follows: TGTGCCAGCAGTTCAAGGATGGGGACAGCTAATTCACCCCTCCACTTT. Using reference TRBV28 and TRBJ1-6 for the parts outside the CDR3, the full variable domain is DVKVTQSSRYLVKRTGEKVFLECVQDMDHENMFWYRQDPGLGLRLIYFSYDVKMKEKGDIPEGYSVSREKKERFSLILESASTNQTSMYLCASSSRMGTANSPLHFGNGTRLTVT.

This clone has more than one count but fewer than ten. V gene TRBV28 combines with J gene TRBJ2-3; TRBD2 matches 11 bases. The CDR3 runs 16 residues. With V trimmed by 4 bases and J by 3 bases, 6 bases remained unmatched. The germline V gene has CDR1 MDHEN and CDR2 SYDVKM. CDR3 coding DNA: TGTGCCAGCAGTTCGACTAGCGGGGTGGCAACAGATACGCAGTATTTT. This codes for CASSSTSGVATDTQYF. The entire variable domain, with the rest obtained from reference TRBV28 and TRBJ2-3, is as follows: DVKVTQSSRYLVKRTGEKVFLECVQDMDHENMFWYRQDPGLGLRLIYFSYDVKMKEKGDIPEGYSVSREKKERFSLILESASTNQTSMYLCASSSTSGVATDTQYFGPGTRLTVL.

This clone was seen more than once but under ten times. The chain combines TRBV6-4 with TRBJ1-5; unclear D gene. Germline assignment: CDR1 MRHNA and CDR2 SNTAGT. Deletions cut 6 bases from V and 0 bases from J, with 12 bases between. This CDR3 has 15 amino acids. Here the CDR3 reads CASSPLSGSNQPQHF. The CDR3 DNA follows: TGTGCCAGCAGCCCCCTTTCCGGTAGCAATCAGCCCCAGCATTTT.

The chain couples TRBV19 to TRBJ2-2; 10 bases are a match to TRBD1. V was clipped by 7 bases and J by 1 base; unmatched bases: 9. The CDR3 is 17 amino acids. Looked up from germline, CDR1 is LNHDA and CDR2 is SQIVND (reference sequence). The CDR3 sequence: CASTSGTGAGNTGELFF. Written as DNA, the CDR3 is TGTGCCAGTACCAGCGGGACAGGGGCGGGGAACACCGGGGAGCTGTTTTTT.

This clone was detected only a few times. The chain is built from TRBV20-1 and TRBJ2-1; D unresolved. There are 10 residues in the CDR3. The V gene's germline CDR1 is DFQATT and CDR2 SNEGSKA (reference sequence). V dropped 5 bases and J dropped 6 bases, with 5 bases sitting between them. The CDR3 nucleotides read TGCAGTGCTGTTCGCAATGAGCAGTTCTTC. Its translation: CSAVRNEQFF.

This sequence joins TRBV5-1 and TRBJ2-5; the D gene is possibly TRBD1 (9 bases). The DNA end is a closer match to TRBJ2-7, so the J assignment may be wrong. The CDR3 extends over 15 amino acids. Germline loops: CDR1 SGHRS, CDR2 YFSETQ. CDR3 in amino acids: CASSSGGTGTYEQYF. CDR3 bases: TGCGCCAGCAGCTCGGGGGGGACAGGGACCTACGAGCAGTACTTC.